What follows describes a single T cell receptor beta chain. The entry originates in a study of blood T cell repertoires in COVID-19. About the research overall: The analysed material was cDNA or gDNA that came from T cells, B-cell-depleted T cells, or PBMCs.

Generated by immunoSEQ multiplex PCR, the TCRdb table keeps only in-frame clones and is missing some. This sample has tens of thousands of clones; around 86% occur once, and the top ten carry approximately 14%. The V gene end was trimmed by 4 bases and the J gene end by 0 bases; junction bases not matched to a gene: 3. The V gene's germline CDR1 is SGHNT and CDR2 YYREEE (reference sequence). The CDR3 loop spans 15 amino acids. This clonotype was obtained from a human donor with acute or convalescent COVID-19. The donor label of this sample is uncertain. Material for sequencing was peripheral blood. The rearrangement uses TRBV5-4 and TRBJ2-1, with 8 bases matching TRBD1. The CDR3, as DNA: TGTGCCAGCAGCACCGACAGGGGCTCCTACAATGAGCAGTTCTTC. Its protein is CASSTDRGSYNEQFF.